The 8 T cell receptor beta chains in this list originate from one sample, sequenced in a study of T cells after yellow fever vaccination. TCRdb called the 5' RACE reads again in MiXCR, with one record for every CDR3 protein. The repertoire holds about 170,000 distinct CDR3 sequences, approximately 10% seen once, with 30% to 45% in the top ten. Sequences were derived from CD8+ T cells sorted from PBMCs, sampled 15 days after the yellow fever booster vaccination. These receptors all come from a man between 18 and 29 years old who received the YFV17D yellow fever vaccine.

The rearrangement links TRBV6-2 or TRBV6-3 to TRBJ2-1; 10 nucleotides line up with TRBD2. The V and J ends lost 5 bases and 3 bases, in that order; junction bases with no gene match: 4. The CDR3 has 15 residues. The germline gives CDR1 MNHEY, CDR2 SVGEGT. In nucleotides, the CDR3 is TGTGCCAGCAGTCCGGGACTAGCGAACTACAATGAGCAGTTCTTC. The encoded protein is CASSPGLANYNEQFF.

This clonotype turned up a few times. The chain carries TRBV28 and TRBJ2-5, with D unclear. The V end lost 1 base, the J end lost 2 bases, and 2 bases lay between the germline ends. The germline V gene encodes CDR1 MDHEN and CDR2 SYDVKM. This CDR3 has 12 residues. CDR3 coding DNA: TGTGCCAGCAGTTTATTACAAGAGACCCAGTACTTC. Translating it yields CASSLLQETQYF. The full variable domain, in which reference TRBV28 and TRBJ2-5 provide the parts outside the CDR3, is DVKVTQSSRYLVKRTGEKVFLECVQDMDHENMFWYRQDPGLGLRLIYFSYDVKMKEKGDIPEGYSVSREKKERFSLILESASTNQTSMYLCASSLLQETQYFGPGTRLLVL.

This chain joins TRBV4-1 and TRBJ1-5, with 7 bases that match TRBD1. Germline V gives CDR1 MGHRA, CDR2 YSYEKL. The CDR3 length is 14 residues. Trimming took 1 base from V and 7 from J; bases not matched to a gene: 4. CDR3 sequence: CASSQGAGGQPQHF. The CDR3 nucleotides read TGCGCCAGCAGCCAAGGGGCAGGGGGGCAGCCCCAGCATTTT.

This rearrangement joins TRBV4-3 to TRBJ1-6; 11 bases are shared with TRBD1. CDR3 size: 14 residues. V shed 4 bases, J shed 10 bases, and the junction held 3 bases outside the gene matches. The germline gives CDR1 LGHNA, CDR2 YSLEER. The CDR3: CASSRTGGGSPLHF. The CDR3 DNA is TGCGCCAGCAGCCGGACAGGGGGCGGGTCACCCCTCCACTTT.

This chain joins TRBV6-5 and TRBJ1-6; tentative D call: TRBD1 (5 bases). The CDR3 has 15 residues. Deletions cut 0 bases from V and 7 bases from J, with 10 bases between. CDR1 and CDR2 from the germline V gene are MNHEY and SVGAGI. The CDR3 here is CASSYSTGANSPLHF. CDR3 bases: TGTGCCAGCAGTTACTCGACCGGGGCAAATTCACCCCTCCACTTT.

This clonotype was found a few times. One end of the junction fails to match germline, which may point to a read error. The chain couples TRBV29-1 to TRBJ2-2; D is ambiguous. Per germline, CDR1 SQVTM and CDR2 ANQGSEA. This CDR3 is built from 11 residues. In nucleotides, the CDR3 is TGCAGCGTTAGGAACATCGGGGAGCTGTTTTTT. It codes for CSVRNIGELFF.

This clonotype was seen a few times. This sequence joins TRBV24-1 and TRBJ2-5; the D gene is possibly TRBD2 (5 bases). V lost 3 bases and J 2 bases, leaving 15 bases between the germline ends. This CDR3 spans 16 amino acids. Germline CDR1 KGHDR, CDR2 SFDVKD. In DNA form, the CDR3 reads TGTGCCACCAGTGATGTACATGAAGGAGGACAAGAGACCCAGTACTTC. This sequence encodes CATSDVHEGGQETQYF.

In DNA, the CDR3 is TGTGCCAGCAACAGCGGGGTACATAGCACAGATACGCAGTATTTT. Encoded protein: CASNSGVHSTDTQYF. This sequence joins TRBV6-5 and TRBJ2-3; 7 bases line up with TRBD2. CDR3 length equals 15 residues. Trimming at V came to 7 bases and at J to 0 bases, leaving 7 bases not matched to a gene. From germline, CDR1 is MNHEY and CDR2 SVGAGI.